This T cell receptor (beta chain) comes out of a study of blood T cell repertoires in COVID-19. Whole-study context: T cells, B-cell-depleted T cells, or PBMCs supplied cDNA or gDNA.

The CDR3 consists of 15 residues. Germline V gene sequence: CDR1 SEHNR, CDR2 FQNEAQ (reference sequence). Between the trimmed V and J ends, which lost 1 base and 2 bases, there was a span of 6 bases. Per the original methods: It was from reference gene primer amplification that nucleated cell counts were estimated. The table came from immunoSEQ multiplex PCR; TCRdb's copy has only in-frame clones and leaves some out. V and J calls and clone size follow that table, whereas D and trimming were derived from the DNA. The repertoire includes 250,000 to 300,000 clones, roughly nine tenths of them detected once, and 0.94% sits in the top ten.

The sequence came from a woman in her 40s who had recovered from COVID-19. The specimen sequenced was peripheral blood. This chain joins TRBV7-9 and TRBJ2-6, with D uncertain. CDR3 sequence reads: CASSLGSPGANVLTF. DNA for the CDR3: TGTGCCAGCAGCTTAGGTAGTCCTGGGGCCAACGTCCTGACTTTC.